This T cell receptor (beta chain) was found in a study of CXCR3-negative and CXCR3-positive naive CD8 T cells. Study findings and constraints: Researchers report that CXCR3-positive naive cells carry more hydrophobic TRB CDR3s than CXCR3-negative naive cells. Comparison of naive CXCR3-negative and CXCR3-positive cells revealed similar TRBV-TRBJ usage, while memory cells differed. Diversity ran similarly high across both naive subsets but far lower in memory CD8+ cells.

The CDR3 has 11 amino acids. CDR1 DFQATT and CDR2 SNEGSKA come from the germline V gene (reference sequence). Subsets of CD8+ T cells were each sorted in triplicate at approximately 270,000 cells apiece. Naivety in CD8+ T cells corresponded to a CD45RO-CCR7+CD27+CD95- phenotype. cDNA libraries for TRB were generated by 5' RACE incorporating UMI labels. TCRdb re-called the 5' RACE reads and gives one entry per CDR3 protein, without DNA. This table lists about 56,000 distinct CDR3 sequences. On this clonotype: Its antigen remains unknown.

The chain recombines TRBV20-1 with TRBJ2-7. The origin of this receptor is a human donor in good health. Some clones in this sample may be carry-over from other donors' samples. The sample comprised naive CXCR3+ CD8+ T cells from blood. This sample's subset: CD45RO-CCR7+CD27+CD95- naive CD8+ T cells expressing CXCR3 (TNR3+). This CDR3 reads CSARLGYEQYF.